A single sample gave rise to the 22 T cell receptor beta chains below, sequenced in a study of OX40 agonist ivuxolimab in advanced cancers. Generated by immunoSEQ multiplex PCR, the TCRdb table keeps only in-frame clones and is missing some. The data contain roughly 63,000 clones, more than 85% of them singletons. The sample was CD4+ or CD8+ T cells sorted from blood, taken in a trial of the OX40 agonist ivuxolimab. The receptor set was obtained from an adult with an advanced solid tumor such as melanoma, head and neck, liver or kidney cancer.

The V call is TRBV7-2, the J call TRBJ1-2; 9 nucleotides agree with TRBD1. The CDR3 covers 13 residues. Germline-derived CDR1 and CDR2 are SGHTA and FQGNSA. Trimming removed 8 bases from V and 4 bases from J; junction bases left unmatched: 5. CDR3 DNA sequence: TGTGCCAGCCAGGACAGGGGCGCCTATGGCTACACCTTC. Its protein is CASQDRGAYGYTF.

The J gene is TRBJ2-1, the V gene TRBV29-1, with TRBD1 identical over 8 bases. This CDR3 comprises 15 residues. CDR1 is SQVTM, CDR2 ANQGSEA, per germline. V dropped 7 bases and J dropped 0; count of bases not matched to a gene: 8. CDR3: CSARDRSSSYNEQFF. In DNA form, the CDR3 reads TGCAGCGCCCGGGACAGGTCAAGCTCCTACAATGAGCAGTTCTTC.

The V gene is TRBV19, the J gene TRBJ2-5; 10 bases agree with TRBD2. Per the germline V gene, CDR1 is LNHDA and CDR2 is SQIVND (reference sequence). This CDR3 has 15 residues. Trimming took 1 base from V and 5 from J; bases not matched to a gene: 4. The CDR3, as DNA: TGTGCCAGTAGTATAGTGCTAGCGGGGGCCGAGACCCAGTACTTC. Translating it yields CASSIVLAGAETQYF.

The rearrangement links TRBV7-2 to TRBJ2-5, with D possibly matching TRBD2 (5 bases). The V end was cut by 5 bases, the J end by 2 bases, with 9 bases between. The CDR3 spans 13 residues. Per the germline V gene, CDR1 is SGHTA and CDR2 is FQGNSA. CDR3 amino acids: CASSGGRQETQYF. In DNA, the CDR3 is TGTGCCAGCAGCGGAGGAAGGCAAGAGACCCAGTACTTC.

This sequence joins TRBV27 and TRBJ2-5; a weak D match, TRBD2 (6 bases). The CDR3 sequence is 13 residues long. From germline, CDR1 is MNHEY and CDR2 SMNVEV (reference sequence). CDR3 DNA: TGTGTGACCTCGAAGCGGGCCCAAGAGACCCAGTACTTC. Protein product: CVTSKRAQETQYF.

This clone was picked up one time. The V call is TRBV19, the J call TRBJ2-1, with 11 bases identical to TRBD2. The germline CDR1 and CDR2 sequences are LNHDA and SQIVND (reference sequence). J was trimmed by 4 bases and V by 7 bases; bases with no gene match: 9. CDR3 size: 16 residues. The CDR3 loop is CASTSLAGGRYNEQFF. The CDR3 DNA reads TGTGCCAGTACCTCCTTAGCGGGGGGGCGGTACAATGAGCAGTTCTTC. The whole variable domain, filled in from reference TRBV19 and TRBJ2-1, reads DGGITQSPKYLFRKEGQNVTLSCEQNLNHDAMYWYRQDPGQGLRLIYYSQIVNDFQKGDIAEGYSVSREKKESFPLTVTSAQKNPTAFYLCASTSLAGGRYNEQFFGPGTRLTVL.

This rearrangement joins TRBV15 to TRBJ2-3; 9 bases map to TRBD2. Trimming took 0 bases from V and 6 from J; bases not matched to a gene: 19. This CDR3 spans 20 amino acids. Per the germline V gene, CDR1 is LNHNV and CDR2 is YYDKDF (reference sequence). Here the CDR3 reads CATSRDYSRGGSVFGDTQYF. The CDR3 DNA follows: TGTGCCACCAGCAGAGATTACTCGCGGGGGGGAAGCGTTTTCGGGGATACGCAGTATTTT.

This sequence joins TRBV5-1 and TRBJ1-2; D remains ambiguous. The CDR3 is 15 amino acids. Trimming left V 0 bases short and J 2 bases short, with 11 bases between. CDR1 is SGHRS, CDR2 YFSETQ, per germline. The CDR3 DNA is TGCGCCAGCAGCTTGGGTCCAGATATGAACTATGGCTACACCTTC. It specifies CASSLGPDMNYGYTF. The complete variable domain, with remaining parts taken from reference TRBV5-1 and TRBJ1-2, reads KAGVTQTPRYLIKTRGQQVTLSCSPISGHRSVSWYQQTPGQGLQFLFEYFSETQRNKGNFPGRFSGRQFSNSRSEMNVSTLELGDSALYLCASSLGPDMNYGYTFGSGTRLTVV.

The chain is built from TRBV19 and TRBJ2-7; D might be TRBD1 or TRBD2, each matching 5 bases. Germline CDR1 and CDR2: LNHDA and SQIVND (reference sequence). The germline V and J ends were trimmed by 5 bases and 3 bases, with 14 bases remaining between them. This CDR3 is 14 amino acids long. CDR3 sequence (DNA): TGTGCCAGTAGTTGGGGCATAGGACTCTACGAGCAGTACTTC. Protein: CASSWGIGLYEQYF.

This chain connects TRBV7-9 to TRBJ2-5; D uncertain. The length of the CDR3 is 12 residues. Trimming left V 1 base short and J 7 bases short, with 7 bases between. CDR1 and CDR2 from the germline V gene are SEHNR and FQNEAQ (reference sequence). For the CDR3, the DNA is TGTGCCAGCAGCTTAGATCATGGGACCCAGTACTTC. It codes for CASSLDHGTQYF.

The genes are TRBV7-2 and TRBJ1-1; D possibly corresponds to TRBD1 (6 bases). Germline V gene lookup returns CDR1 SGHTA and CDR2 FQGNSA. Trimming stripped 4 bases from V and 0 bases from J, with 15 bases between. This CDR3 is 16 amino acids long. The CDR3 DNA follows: TGTGCCAGCAGCTCACAGGGTGTTCAAATGAACACTGAAGCTTTCTTT. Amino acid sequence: CASSSQGVQMNTEAFF.

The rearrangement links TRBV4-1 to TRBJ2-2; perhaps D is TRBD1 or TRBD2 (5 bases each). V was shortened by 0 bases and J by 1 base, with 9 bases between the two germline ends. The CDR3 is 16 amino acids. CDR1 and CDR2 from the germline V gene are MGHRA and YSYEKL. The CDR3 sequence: CASSQDWGRNTGELFF. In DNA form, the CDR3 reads TGCGCCAGCAGCCAAGATTGGGGGAGGAACACCGGGGAGCTGTTTTTT.

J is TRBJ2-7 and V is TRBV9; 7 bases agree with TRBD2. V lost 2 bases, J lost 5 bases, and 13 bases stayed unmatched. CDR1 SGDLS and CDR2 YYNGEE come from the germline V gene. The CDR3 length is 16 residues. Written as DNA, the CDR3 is TGTGCCAGCAGCGTGGTAAGCGGGGTTTCCTTGCACGAGCAGTACTTC. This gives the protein CASSVVSGVSLHEQYF.

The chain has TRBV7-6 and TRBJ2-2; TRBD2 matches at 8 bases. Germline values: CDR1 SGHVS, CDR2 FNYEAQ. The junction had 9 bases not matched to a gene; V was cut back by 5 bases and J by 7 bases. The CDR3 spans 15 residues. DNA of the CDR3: TGTGCCAGCAGCCTCAACGGACTAGCAATCGGGGAGCTGTTTTTT. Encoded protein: CASSLNGLAIGELFF.

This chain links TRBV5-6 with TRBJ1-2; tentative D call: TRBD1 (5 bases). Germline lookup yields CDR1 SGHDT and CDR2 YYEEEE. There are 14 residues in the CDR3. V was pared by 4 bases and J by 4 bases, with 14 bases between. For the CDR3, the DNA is TGTGCCAGCAGCCTCAAGACCGGGACCTATGGCTACACCTTC. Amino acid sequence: CASSLKTGTYGYTF.

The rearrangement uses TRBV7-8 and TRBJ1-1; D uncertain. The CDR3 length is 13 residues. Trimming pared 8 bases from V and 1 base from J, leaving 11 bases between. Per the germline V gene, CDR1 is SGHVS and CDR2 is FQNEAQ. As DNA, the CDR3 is TGTGCCAGCGGTATAGACAAGAACACTGAAGCTTTCTTT. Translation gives CASGIDKNTEAFF.

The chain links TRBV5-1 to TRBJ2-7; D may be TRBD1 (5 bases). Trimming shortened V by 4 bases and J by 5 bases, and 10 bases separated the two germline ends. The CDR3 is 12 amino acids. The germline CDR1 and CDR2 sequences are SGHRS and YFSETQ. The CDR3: CASSLDNHEQYF. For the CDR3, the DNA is TGCGCCAGCAGCCTGGACAACCACGAGCAGTACTTC.

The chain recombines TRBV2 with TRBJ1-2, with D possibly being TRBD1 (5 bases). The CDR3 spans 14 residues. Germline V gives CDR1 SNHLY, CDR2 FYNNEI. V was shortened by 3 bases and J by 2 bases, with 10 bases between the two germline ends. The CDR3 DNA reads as TGTGCCAGCAGTGAGGTCAGGGCAAACTATGGCTACACCTTC. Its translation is CASSEVRANYGYTF.

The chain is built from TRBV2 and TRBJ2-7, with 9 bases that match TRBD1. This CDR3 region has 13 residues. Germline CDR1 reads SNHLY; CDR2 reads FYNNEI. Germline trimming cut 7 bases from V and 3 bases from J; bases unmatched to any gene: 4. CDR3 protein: CASTRDRDYEQYF. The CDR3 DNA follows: TGTGCCAGCACCCGGGACAGGGACTACGAGCAGTACTTC.

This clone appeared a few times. This chain's CDR3 is CASSRSGSGYTF. The DNA of the CDR3 is TGTGCCAGCAGCCGGTCAGGGAGTGGCTACACCTTC. The chain employs TRBV6-1 and TRBJ1-2, with D tentatively TRBD1 (5 bases). The CDR3 has 12 amino acids. Per germline, CDR1 MNHNS and CDR2 SASEGT. Trimming removed 6 bases at V and 7 bases at J, with 12 bases between.

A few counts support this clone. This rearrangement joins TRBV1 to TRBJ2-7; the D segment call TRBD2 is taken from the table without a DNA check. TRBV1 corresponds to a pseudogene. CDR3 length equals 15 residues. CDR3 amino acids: CTSSRAGGLGDEQYF. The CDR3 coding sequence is TGCACCAGCAGCCGAGCGGGGGGGCTAGGCGACGAGCAGTACTTC.

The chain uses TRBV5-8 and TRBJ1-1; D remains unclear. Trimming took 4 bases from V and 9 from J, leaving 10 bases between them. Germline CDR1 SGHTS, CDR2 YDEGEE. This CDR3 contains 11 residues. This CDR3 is CASSAYLKAFF. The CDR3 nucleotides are TGTGCCAGCAGCGCTTACTTAAAAGCTTTCTTT.